This TCR beta chain was recovered during a study of Ad26.COV2.S vaccination and SARS-CoV-2 variants. This CDR3 has 13 amino acids. Per the germline V gene, CDR1 is MGHRA and CDR2 is YSYEKL. V lost 3 bases and J lost 7, with 12 bases in between. TCRdb keeps only in-frame clones here, not all; method: immunoSEQ multiplex PCR. Of about 390,000 clones in the sample, more than 85% were seen once. Treatment defined: 15 to 20 received Ad26.COV2.S at low or high dose, single or two shots; roughly 5 received placebo; per-sample allocation not given. Collection of the samples took place on day 63 after the first injection of vaccine or placebo.

The gene calls are TRBV4-1 and TRBJ1-1; D gene uncertain. The source is a person aged 18-60 years who received the Ad26.COV2.S COVID-19 vaccine or a placebo. The specimen was peripheral blood, collected in a trial of Ad26.COV2.S vaccine versus placebo. Here the CDR3 reads CASSHPRAVEAFF. DNA for the CDR3: TGCGCCAGCAGCCATCCCCGGGCAGTTGAAGCTTTCTTT.